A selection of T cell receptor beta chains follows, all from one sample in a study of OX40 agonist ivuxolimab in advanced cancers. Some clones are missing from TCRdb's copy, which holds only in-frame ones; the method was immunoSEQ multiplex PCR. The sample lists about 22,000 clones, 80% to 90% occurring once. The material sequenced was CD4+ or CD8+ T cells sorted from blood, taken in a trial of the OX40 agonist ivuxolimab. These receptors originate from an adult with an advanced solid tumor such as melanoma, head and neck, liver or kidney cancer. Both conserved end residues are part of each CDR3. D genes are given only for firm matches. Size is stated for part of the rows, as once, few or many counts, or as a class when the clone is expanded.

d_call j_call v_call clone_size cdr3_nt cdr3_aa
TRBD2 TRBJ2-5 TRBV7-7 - TGTGCTAGCAGCTTATCCCCTGGGGGGGAAATCGGAGAGACCCAGTACTTC CASSLSPGGEIGETQYF
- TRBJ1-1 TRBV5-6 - TGTGCCAGCAGCTTGGCCAGGGGATTCATGAACACTGAAGCTTTCTTT CASSLARGFMNTEAFF
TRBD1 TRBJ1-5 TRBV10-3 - TGTGCCAGCAGCTTACAGGGGAGCAATCAGCCCCAGCATTTT CASSLQGSNQPQHF
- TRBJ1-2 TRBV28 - TGTGCCAGCAGTTTATGGGCAGCCAACTATGGCTACACCTTC CASSLWAANYGYTF
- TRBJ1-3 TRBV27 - TGTGCCAGCAGTTCCCTAGGACCGGGAAACACCATATATTTT CASSSLGPGNTIYF
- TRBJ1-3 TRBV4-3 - TGCGCCAGCAGCCAAGATCGGGCAGACTCTGGAAACACCATATATTTT CASSQDRADSGNTIYF
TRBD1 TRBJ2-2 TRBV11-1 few TGTGCCAGCAGCCGGACAGGTTCAGAGTTCCACACCGGGGAGCTGTTTTTT CASSRTGSEFHTGELFF
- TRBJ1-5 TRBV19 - TGTGCCAGTAGTTTCCCTCAGGGAAGCAATCAGCCCCAGCATTTT CASSFPQGSNQPQHF
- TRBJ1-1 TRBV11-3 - TGTGCCAGCAGCTTACTAGAGGGTTCGATGAACACTGAAGCTTTCTTT CASSLLEGSMNTEAFF
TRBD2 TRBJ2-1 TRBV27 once TGTGCCAGCAGGTGGACTAGCGGGATCTACAATGAGCAGTTCTTC CASRWTSGIYNEQFF
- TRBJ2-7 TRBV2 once TGTGCCAGCGCACAGAGCTACGAGCAGTACTTC CASAQSYEQYF
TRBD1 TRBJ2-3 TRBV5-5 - TGTGCCAGCAGCTCGGGACAGAGCCCTCCAGATACGCAGTATTTT CASSSGQSPPDTQYF
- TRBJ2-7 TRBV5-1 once TGCGCCAGCAGCTTCTCGGGTCTCGGAGCGGACGAGCAGTACTTC CASSFSGLGADEQYF
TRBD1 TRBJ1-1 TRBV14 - TGTGCCAGCAGCCCGACAGGGGGAAACACTGAAGCTTTCTTT CASSPTGGNTEAFF
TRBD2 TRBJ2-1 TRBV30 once TGTGCCTGGAGACTAGCGGGAGTTGGGGAGCAGTTCTTC CAWRLAGVGEQFF
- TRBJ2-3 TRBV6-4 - TGTGCCAGCAGTCCAGGGGGCTGGCTAGCGGGGAGCACAGATACGCAGTATTTT CASSPGGWLAGSTDTQYF
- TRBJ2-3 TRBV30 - TGTGCCTGGTCAAGGCGGGTCGAGACAGATACGCAGTATTTT CAWSRRVETDTQYF
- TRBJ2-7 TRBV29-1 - TGCAGCGTTGAATCTAATGGCAGGGGAATCCCCCCCCAGGGGACTTACGAGCAGTACTTC CSVESNGRGIPPQGTYEQYF
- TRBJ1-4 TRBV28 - TGTGCCAGCACGGACCCGGGGGAAAAACTGTTTTTT CASTDPGEKLFF
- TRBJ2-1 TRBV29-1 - TGCAGCGTTGAGGGCGGGACGAATGAGCAGTTCTTC CSVEGGTNEQFF
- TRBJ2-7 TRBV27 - TGTGCCAGCAGTTCCCGGGACAAGTCCTACGAGCAGTACTTC CASSSRDKSYEQYF
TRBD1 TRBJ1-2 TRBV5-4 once TGTGCCAGCACCCGCTGGGACAGCTATGGCTACACCTTC CASTRWDSYGYTF
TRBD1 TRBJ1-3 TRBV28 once TGTGCCAGCAGTTTGGGCCTTACAGGGGACCGCGGAAACACCATATATTTT CASSLGLTGDRGNTIYF
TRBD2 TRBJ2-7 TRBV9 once TGTGCCAGCAGCCCAGGGACTAGCGGGTACGAGCAGTACTTC CASSPGTSGYEQYF
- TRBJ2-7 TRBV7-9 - TGTGCCAGCAGCTTTGGATCGTGGGTGGAGCAGTACTTC CASSFGSWVEQYF
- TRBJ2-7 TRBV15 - TGTGCCACCAGCAATACAGGGAGGGAGCAGTACTTC CATSNTGREQYF
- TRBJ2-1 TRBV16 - TGTGCCAGCAGCCATGGGGGTCACAACTACAATGAGCAGTTCTTC CASSHGGHNYNEQFF
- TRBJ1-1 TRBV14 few TGTGCCAGCAGCCCGTGGGCCAACACTGAAGCTTTCTTT CASSPWANTEAFF
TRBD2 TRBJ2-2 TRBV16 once TGTGCCAGCATCACGACTAGCGGACCCGAACGCACCGGGGAGCTGTTTTTT CASITTSGPERTGELFF
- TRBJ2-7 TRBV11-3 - TGTGCCAGCAGCCTGTATCCGGCAGGGAACGGCGAGCAGTACTTC CASSLYPAGNGEQYF
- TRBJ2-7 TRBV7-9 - TGTGCCAGCAGCTCTGGGTACTTC CASSSGYF
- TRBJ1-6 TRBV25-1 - TGTGCCAGCAGTGAATCGGGTTCACCCCTCCACTTT CASSESGSPLHF
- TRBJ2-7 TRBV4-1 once TGCGCCAGCAGCCAAGATCCGGACCAAGGCTACGAGCAGTACTTC CASSQDPDQGYEQYF
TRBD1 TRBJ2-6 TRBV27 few TGTGCCAGCAGTTTATCGGGGACAGGGTACTCTGGGGCCAACGTCCTGACTTTC CASSLSGTGYSGANVLTF
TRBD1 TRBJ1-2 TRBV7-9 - TGTGCCAGCAGCTCACCGGGACAGGGCCATGGCTACACCTTC CASSSPGQGHGYTF
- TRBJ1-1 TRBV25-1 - TGTGCCAGCAGTGAATGGGGGACCGTCCAAGGTGGAGCTTTCTTT CASSEWGTVQGGAFF
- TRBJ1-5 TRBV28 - TGTGCCAGCCTTAAATGGGAAGGATATAGCAATCAGCCCCAGCATTTT CASLKWEGYSNQPQHF
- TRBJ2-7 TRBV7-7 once TGTGCTAGCAGCCCCTCGGACCTGGGGGGCGACGAGCAGTACTTC CASSPSDLGGDEQYF
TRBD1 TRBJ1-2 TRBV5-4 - TGTGCCAGCAGCTCCCCTGACAGGGTATTGGATGGCTACACCTTC CASSSPDRVLDGYTF
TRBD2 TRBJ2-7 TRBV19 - TGTGCCAGTAGTTGGGCTAGCGGGAACTACGAGCAGTACTTC CASSWASGNYEQYF
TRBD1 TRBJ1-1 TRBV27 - TGTGCCAGCAGTTTAGGAGGGGGCGCGGAAGCTTTCTTT CASSLGGGAEAFF
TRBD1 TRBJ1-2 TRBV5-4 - TGTGCCAGCAGCCAACCGACAGGGAGGAATGGCTACACCTTC CASSQPTGRNGYTF
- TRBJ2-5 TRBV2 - TGTGCCAGCAGTGATTTCCACCAAGAGACCCAGTACTTC CASSDFHQETQYF
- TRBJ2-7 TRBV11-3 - TGTGCCAGCAGCTTCCGTACCTACGAGCAGTACTTC CASSFRTYEQYF
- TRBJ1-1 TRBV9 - TGTGCCAGCAGCGTAGTCTCCGAGAACACTGAAGCTTTCTTT CASSVVSENTEAFF
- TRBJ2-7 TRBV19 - TGTGCCAGTAGTATTGGCCATGGGTACGAGCAGTACTTC CASSIGHGYEQYF